Presented here are 18 T cell receptor beta chains from one specimen sequenced in a study of T cell repertoires in cytomegalovirus infection. TCRdb itself ran the reads through MiXCR, one entry per CDR3 protein. The sample consists of about 68,000 distinct CDR3 sequences, about 22% of them appearing once. Their target antigens are unknown. Sequenced sample: PBMCs, sequenced either directly or after in vitro stimulation (not recorded which). Receptors were obtained from a human donor in good health (CMV status not recorded). Some clones in this sample may be carry-over from other donors' samples.

The chain couples TRBV9 to TRBJ2-3; 7 bases align to TRBD1. V trimming: 4 bases; J trimming: 3 bases; junction bases outside the gene matches: 5. The CDR3 extends over 14 amino acids. Germline V lookup: CDR1 SGDLS, CDR2 YYNGEE. The chain's CDR3 is CASSWAGGTDTQYF. The CDR3, as DNA: TGTGCCAGCAGCTGGGCAGGGGGTACAGATACGCAGTATTTT.

This clonotype occurred many times. The genes are TRBV7-8 and TRBJ2-1; D may be TRBD2 (6 bases). V was cut by 1 base and J by 4 bases, with 17 bases left in between. This CDR3 has 17 amino acids. Per the germline V gene, CDR1 is SGHVS and CDR2 is FQNEAQ. CDR3 nucleotide sequence: TGTGCCAGCAGCTTAGATAGGGGACTGCAAAGGTACAATGAGCAGTTCTTC. This gives the protein CASSLDRGLQRYNEQFF. The full variable domain, in which reference TRBV7-8 and TRBJ2-1 provide the parts outside the CDR3, is GAGVSQSPRYKVAKRGQDVALRCDPISGHVSLFWYQQALGQGPEFLTYFQNEAQLDKSGLPSDRFFAERPEGSVSTLKIQRTQQEDSAVYLCASSLDRGLQRYNEQFFGPGTRLTVL.

The sample holds many counts of this clonotype. CDR3 amino acids: CASSLGQAPYNEQFF. The CDR3 DNA sequence: TGTGCCAGCAGCCTTGGACAGGCCCCCTACAATGAGCAGTTCTTC. This chain links TRBV7-2 with TRBJ2-1, with 7 nucleotides matching TRBD1. Germline assignment: CDR1 SGHTA and CDR2 FQGNSA. V lost 5 bases and J lost 2; bases outside the gene matches: 6. The CDR3 totals 15 residues.

Only a few counts were recorded for this clonotype. The CDR3 bases are TGTGCCACCAGCATTGGTGCAACTAATGAAAAACTGTTTTTT. It yields the protein CATSIGATNEKLFF. This chain joins TRBV15 and TRBJ1-4; D is unclear. The length of the CDR3 is 14 residues. CDR1 is LNHNV, CDR2 YYDKDF, per germline (reference sequence). Trimming removed 4 bases from V and 0 bases from J, with 6 bases in between.

This clonotype was seen only once. The chain employs TRBV28 and TRBJ2-3; 7 bases agree with TRBD2. Germline V gene data show CDR1 as MDHEN and CDR2 as SYDVKM. The CDR3 covers 16 residues. Germline trimming cut 1 base from V and 0 bases from J; bases unmatched to any gene: 4. CDR3 nucleotide sequence: TGTGCCAGCAGTTTATCCCCTAGCGGTAGCACAGATACGCAGTATTTT. This encodes CASSLSPSGSTDTQYF. Full variable domain (missing parts from reference TRBV28 and TRBJ2-3): DVKVTQSSRYLVKRTGEKVFLECVQDMDHENMFWYRQDPGLGLRLIYFSYDVKMKEKGDIPEGYSVSREKKERFSLILESASTNQTSMYLCASSLSPSGSTDTQYFGPGTRLTVL.

This clonotype was picked up a small number of times. The rearrangement joins TRBV5-1 to TRBJ1-1; no firm D call. This CDR3 contains 16 residues. Trimming took 4 bases from V and 4 from J, leaving 20 bases between them. Germline values: CDR1 SGHRS, CDR2 YFSETQ. CDR3 protein: CASSPQPSQAGTEAFF. For the CDR3, the DNA is TGCGCCAGCAGCCCTCAGCCTTCTCAGGCGGGCACTGAAGCTTTCTTT. Variable domain in full (rest from reference TRBV5-1 and TRBJ1-1): KAGVTQTPRYLIKTRGQQVTLSCSPISGHRSVSWYQQTPGQGLQFLFEYFSETQRNKGNFPGRFSGRQFSNSRSEMNVSTLELGDSALYLCASSPQPSQAGTEAFFGQGTRLTVV.

This chain uses TRBV28 with TRBJ1-1; D uncertain. Trimming stripped 6 bases from V and 5 bases from J, with 13 bases between. The CDR3 sequence is 13 residues long. Germline loops: CDR1 MDHEN, CDR2 SYDVKM. The CDR3 region has the DNA TGTGCCAGCAGCCTGGGGATGGATACTGAAGCTTTCTTT. The encoded protein is CASSLGMDTEAFF.

The chain couples TRBV4-1 to TRBJ2-1, with D unclear. The germline V and J ends were trimmed by 0 bases and 5 bases, with 11 bases remaining between them. The CDR3 has 15 residues. CDR1 is MGHRA, CDR2 YSYEKL, per germline. The CDR3 sequence: CASSQESASNNEQFF. The DNA for the CDR3 is TGCGCCAGCAGCCAAGAATCGGCCAGCAACAATGAGCAGTTCTTC.

This sequence joins TRBV19 and TRBJ1-2; unclear D gene. CDR1 and CDR2 (germline): LNHDA, SQIVND (reference sequence). The CDR3 sequence is 13 residues long. Trimming stripped 3 bases from V and 8 bases from J, with 13 bases between. The CDR3 reads CASSIFEGPGYTF. The CDR3 nucleotides are TGTGCCAGTAGTATCTTTGAGGGTCCGGGCTACACCTTC.

This clonotype occurred many times. The chain employs TRBV6-1 and TRBJ2-2; 7 nucleotides align to TRBD1. The CDR3 consists of 16 residues. The J segment lost 1 base and the V segment lost 6 bases, leaving 8 bases of the junction unmatched. The germline CDR1 and CDR2 sequences are MNHNS and SASEGT. The CDR3 region has the DNA TGTGCCAGCAGGGAAAACAGGGGACGGAACACCGGGGAGCTGTTTTTT. Translated: CASRENRGRNTGELFF.

This clonotype appeared a few times. The chain is built from TRBV29-1 and TRBJ1-1; no clear D gene. CDR1 is SQVTM and CDR2 is ANQGSEA in the germline V gene. This CDR3 has 12 residues. V was cut by 3 bases and J by 7 bases, with 12 bases left in between. CDR3 DNA: TGCAGCGTTGACGGAGAGGGAGGTGAAGCTTTCTTT. The encoded protein is CSVDGEGGEAFF.

In its sample, this clonotype was seen a few times. This rearrangement joins TRBV7-6 to TRBJ1-1, with 7 bases matching TRBD1. The CDR3 is 14 residues long. V shed 2 bases and J 3 bases; nucleotides not matched to a gene: 3. CDR1 and CDR2 (germline): SGHVS, FNYEAQ. CDR3 sequence reads: CASSLNQGDTEAFF. In DNA, the CDR3 is TGTGCCAGCAGCTTAAACCAGGGGGACACTGAAGCTTTCTTT. Filled out from reference TRBV7-6 and TRBJ1-1, the complete variable domain reads GAGVSQSPRYKVTKRGQDVALRCDPISGHVSLYWYRQALGQGPEFLTYFNYEAQQDKSGLPNDRFSAERPEGSISTLTIQRTEQRDSAMYRCASSLNQGDTEAFFGQGTRLTVV.

This clonotype was detected ten times or more. The CDR3 region is CASSLGTASNEKLFF. The DNA for the CDR3 is TGTGCCAGCAGCTTAGGCACCGCGTCTAATGAAAAACTGTTTTTT. This chain uses TRBV7-9 with TRBJ1-4, with D unclear. This CDR3 is built from 15 residues. V dropped 1 base and J dropped 3 bases, with 9 bases sitting between them. Germline V gives CDR1 SEHNR, CDR2 FQNEAQ (reference sequence).

This clonotype has at least ten counts. This chain joins TRBV7-2 and TRBJ2-6; TRBD2 aligns across 7 bases. Germline V gene sequence: CDR1 SGHTA, CDR2 FQGNSA. The CDR3 consists of 15 residues. V lost 3 bases to trimming and J lost 1 base; unmatched junction nucleotides: 0. The DNA for the CDR3 is TGTGCCAGCAGCTTTAGCGGGTCTGGGGCCAACGTCCTGACTTTC. Residues: CASSFSGSGANVLTF.

In its sample, this clonotype was seen many times. An end of the junction does not agree with germline; a read error may underlie this. The chain carries TRBV27 and TRBJ2-1; 7 positions match TRBD1. This CDR3 comprises 14 residues. Germline CDR1 and CDR2: MNHEY and SMNVEV (reference sequence). The CDR3 protein is CASSLGRQGGMRVF. Written as DNA, the CDR3 is TGTGCCAGCAGTTTAGGGCGACAGGGTGGTATGAGGGTCTTC.

This clonotype was counted many times. The chain is built from TRBV6-2 or TRBV6-3 and TRBJ1-1; D is uncertain. Looked up from germline, CDR1 is MNHEY and CDR2 is SVGEGT. V lost 5 bases, J lost 4 bases, and 20 bases lay in between. The length of the CDR3 is 16 residues. The CDR3 is CASSENWVGVGTEAFF. In DNA form, the CDR3 reads TGTGCCAGCAGTGAGAACTGGGTCGGGGTAGGCACTGAAGCTTTCTTT.

The rearrangement joins TRBV20-1 to TRBJ2-1; either TRBD1 or TRBD2 may fit D (5 bases each). CDR1 and CDR2 (germline): DFQATT, SNEGSKA (reference sequence). The V end was cut by 1 base, the J end by 8 bases, with 15 bases between. This CDR3 comprises 14 residues. The chain's CDR3 is CSARGGPDGDEQFF. The DNA for the CDR3 is TGCAGTGCTAGAGGGGGACCCGACGGGGATGAGCAGTTCTTC.

The V gene is TRBV7-2, the J gene TRBJ2-5; D assignment may be TRBD1 or TRBD2 (5 bases each). V gave up 3 bases and J gave up 5 bases, with 13 bases separating them. The germline gives CDR1 SGHTA, CDR2 FQGNSA. This CDR3 spans 14 amino acids. The CDR3 DNA reads as TGTGCCAGCAGCTTGGGGCGGGCATGGGAGACCCAGTACTTC. Protein product: CASSLGRAWETQYF.